These 10 T cell receptor beta chains were all obtained from the same sample, sequenced in a study of blood T cell repertoires in COVID-19. TCRdb keeps only in-frame clones here, not all; method: immunoSEQ multiplex PCR. Of some 220,000 clones in the sample, roughly 89% were seen once. Source material: PBMCs or T cells enriched from blood (not recorded which). The origin of the receptors is a middle-aged woman with acute COVID-19.

The rearrangement joins TRBV13 to TRBJ2-1, with 8 positions matching TRBD1. J gave up 7 bases and V 5 bases, and 10 bases lay outside the gene matches. This CDR3 is built from 15 residues. Germline CDR1 PRHDT, CDR2 FYEKMQ (reference sequence). CDR3 sequence reads: CASSATGTGDNEQFF. For the CDR3, the DNA is TGTGCCAGCAGCGCGACCGGGACAGGTGATAATGAGCAGTTCTTC.

The V call is TRBV9, the J call TRBJ1-6, with no clear D. With 3 bases removed from V and 15 bases from J, the gap between germline ends came to 13 bases. Germline V gene data show CDR1 as SGDLS and CDR2 as YYNGEE. The CDR3 has 12 residues. This CDR3 is CASSGEGLDLHF. CDR3 coding DNA: TGTGCCAGCAGCGGAGAGGGTTTGGACCTCCACTTT. The whole variable domain, remainder taken from reference TRBV9 and TRBJ1-6, is DSGVTQTPKHLITATGQRVTLRCSPRSGDLSVYWYQQSLDQGLQFLIQYYNGEERAKGNILERFSAQQFPDLHSELNLSSLELGDSALYFCASSGEGLDLHFGNGTRLTVT.

In this sample, this clone turned up once. The chain is built from TRBV11-2 and TRBJ1-1, with 7 bases aligning to TRBD1. CDR1 and CDR2 (germline): SGHAT, FQNNGV. The CDR3 loop spans 16 amino acids. The junction had 9 bases not matched to a gene; V was cut back by 5 bases and J by 0 bases. CDR3 loop: CASSRSDRSLNTEAFF. CDR3 DNA sequence: TGTGCCAGCAGCCGTTCGGACAGGTCCCTGAACACTGAAGCTTTCTTT.

The chain employs TRBV7-9 and TRBJ1-1; TRBD1 aligns across 8 bases. This CDR3 is 16 amino acids long. Germline values: CDR1 SEHNR, CDR2 FQNEAQ (reference sequence). The V and J ends lost 5 bases and 6 bases, in that order; junction bases with no gene match: 14. The CDR3 sequence: CASSLTLTGDRAEAFF. In nucleotides, the CDR3 is TGTGCCAGCAGCCTCACTTTGACAGGGGATCGGGCTGAAGCTTTCTTT.

The genes are TRBV19 and TRBJ1-1, with TRBD1 identical over 11 bases. V lost 6 bases, J lost 6 bases, and 6 bases stayed unmatched. This CDR3 region has 14 residues. CDR1 is LNHDA and CDR2 is SQIVND in the germline V gene (reference sequence). The CDR3 is CASRRDRGSSEAFF. The CDR3 DNA is TGTGCCAGTAGGCGGGACAGGGGGTCTTCTGAAGCTTTCTTT. Looking up the rest from reference TRBV19 and TRBJ1-1 gives the full variable domain: DGGITQSPKYLFRKEGQNVTLSCEQNLNHDAMYWYRQDPGQGLRLIYYSQIVNDFQKGDIAEGYSVSREKKESFPLTVTSAQKNPTAFYLCASRRDRGSSEAFFGQGTRLTVV.

The genes are TRBV5-1 and TRBJ2-3; 11 nucleotides match TRBD1. Germline V gene lookup returns CDR1 SGHRS and CDR2 YFSETQ. This CDR3 region has 15 residues. V lost 4 bases to trimming and J lost 4 bases; unmatched junction nucleotides: 5. CDR3 protein: CASSPGDRGADTQYF. In DNA, the CDR3 is TGCGCCAGCAGCCCAGGGGACAGGGGGGCAGATACGCAGTATTTT.

The V and J genes are TRBV18 and TRBJ1-3; D not resolved. Germline loops: CDR1 KGHSH, CDR2 LQKENI. V was trimmed by 2 bases and J by 0 bases, leaving 11 bases between them. This CDR3 has 16 residues. CDR3 sequence: CASSPLVQDSGNTIYF. The CDR3 DNA reads TGTGCCAGCTCACCATTGGTCCAGGACTCTGGAAACACCATATATTTT. Full variable domain (outside the CDR3, taken from reference TRBV18 and TRBJ1-3): NAGVMQNPRHLVRRRGQEARLRCSPMKGHSHVYWYRQLPEEGLKFMVYLQKENIIDESGMPKERFSAEFPKEGPSILRIQQVVRGDSAAYFCASSPLVQDSGNTIYFGEGSWLTVV.

The gene calls are TRBV7-9 and TRBJ1-2; D gene ambiguous. The CDR3 spans 12 residues. Germline CDR1 SEHNR, CDR2 FQNEAQ (reference sequence). Trimming took 1 base from V and 8 from J, leaving 8 bases between them. CDR3 in DNA: TGTGCCAGCAGCTTAGTAGAGTCCGGCTACACCTTC. Protein sequence: CASSLVESGYTF.

V gene TRBV10-2 combines with J gene TRBJ2-2; D not resolved. Germline loops: CDR1 WSHSY, CDR2 SAAADI. V dropped 4 bases and J dropped 6 bases, with 6 bases sitting between them. This CDR3 is 12 amino acids long. CDR3: CASSGAPGELFF. In DNA, the CDR3 is TGCGCCAGCAGTGGGGCTCCCGGGGAGCTGTTTTTT.

The chain carries TRBV10-3 and TRBJ2-3; D perhaps matches TRBD1 (5 bases). Germline V lookup: CDR1 ENHRY, CDR2 SYGVKD. The V end lost 6 bases, the J end lost 1 base, and 8 bases lay between the germline ends. CDR3 size: 13 residues. The CDR3: CAIRGLGTDTQYF. CDR3 nucleotide sequence: TGTGCCATCAGGGGGCTCGGCACAGATACGCAGTATTTT.